The clone carrying this T cell receptor beta chain came up many times. The CDR3 covers 16 residues. The germline gives CDR1 MNHNS, CDR2 SASEGT. With V trimmed by 7 bases and J by 4 bases, 12 bases remained unmatched. There were TCR beta CDR3 regions amplified from RNA transcripts. Carried out on the TCR CDR3, a first-round RT-PCR used the HTBI primer set. TCRdb redid the calling of the multiplex PCR reads with MiXCR, one entry per CDR3 protein. The repertoire includes a few hundred thousand distinct CDR3 sequences, approximately 18% of them detected once, and 45% to 55% sits in the top ten. Patients between 18 and 65 years old had hyperthyroidism, newly diagnosed and lasting under 2 months. The data belong to a study of T cells in Graves' hyperthyroidism and ophthalmopathy.

The clonotype was recovered from a woman between 50 and 59 years old with Graves' hyperthyroidism. Sequenced sample: blood. The genes are TRBV6-1 and TRBJ2-3; 9 bases agree with TRBD2. The DNA for the CDR3 is TGTGCCAGCACTCTAATTGCGGGAGGGCCCCCAGATACGCAGTATTTT. As protein: CASTLIAGGPPDTQYF.